This passage covers 24 T cell receptor beta chains from one sample sequenced in a study of Ad26.COV2.S vaccination and SARS-CoV-2 variants (dated by TCRdb to about 2021). The receptor library was made with the immunoSEQ multiplex PCR assay. In TCRdb, the immuneACCESS table is reduced to in-frame sequences with V and J assigned. These tables do not hold every clone; where another copy was compared, an unresolved V gene accounts for under half, and the others remain unexplained. For this sample the table gives around 340,000 clones, of which 86% were detected only once. Together, the top ten hold about 10% of the sample. This sample's treatment or condition label indicates: 19 received Ad26.COV2.S at low or high dose, single or two shots; five or six received placebo; per-sample allocation not given. Repertoires of vaccine and placebo recipients were sequenced from samples collected on day 63 after the first injection.

The sample consisted of peripheral blood, taken in a trial of Ad26.COV2.S vaccine versus placebo. The receptors stem from a person between 18 and 60 years old who received the Ad26.COV2.S COVID-19 vaccine or a placebo.

This clone has a single count. V and J are TRBV28 and TRBJ1-5; the D is unclear. Germline lookup yields CDR1 MDHEN and CDR2 SYDVKM. The V gene lost 4 bases and the J gene lost 7 bases, with 14 bases spanning the gap. This CDR3 is 14 amino acids long. CDR3 in DNA: TGTGCCAGCAGTTACGGTCACGGAAGACAGCCCCAGCATTTT. It translates to CASSYGHGRQPQHF.

The chain recombines TRBV12-3 or TRBV12-4 with TRBJ1-4, with D unresolved. V lost 3 bases to trimming and J lost 4 bases, with 3 bases between them. CDR3 length equals 12 residues. The CDR3 region has the DNA TGTGCCAGCAGTTTCAGTAATGAAAAACTGTTTTTT. This translates into CASSFSNEKLFF.

The V gene is TRBV30, the J gene TRBJ2-7; weak D call: TRBD2 (6 bases). The CDR3 totals 12 residues. Germline V gene sequence: CDR1 GTSNPN, CDR2 SVGIG (reference sequence). V lost 7 bases to trimming and J lost 4 bases, with 14 bases between them. CDR3 sequence: CASSPGAYEQYF. The CDR3 nucleotides are TGTGCCTCCTCCCCGGGAGCTTACGAGCAGTACTTC.

This clone appeared a single time. This chain connects TRBV5-1 to TRBJ1-2; unclear D gene. V was trimmed by 0 bases and J by 8 bases, leaving 11 bases between them. The CDR3 is made up of 13 amino acids. In germline, CDR1 is SGHRS, CDR2 YFSETQ. The CDR3 loop is CASSLDPDGGYTF. CDR3 bases: TGCGCCAGCAGCTTGGACCCCGATGGGGGCTACACCTTC.

The table lists this clone with a few counts. V is TRBV9 and J is TRBJ2-3, with D perhaps TRBD1 or TRBD2 (6 bases each). Per germline, CDR1 SGDLS and CDR2 YYNGEE. The CDR3 runs to 15 residues. Deletions cut 4 bases from V and 2 bases from J, with 14 bases between. The CDR3 region is CASSLSGANTDTQYF. As DNA, the CDR3 is TGTGCCAGCAGCCTATCGGGGGCGAACACAGATACGCAGTATTTT. Combining the CDR3 with reference TRBV9 and TRBJ2-3 gives the whole variable domain DSGVTQTPKHLITATGQRVTLRCSPRSGDLSVYWYQQSLDQGLQFLIQYYNGEERAKGNILERFSAQQFPDLHSELNLSSLELGDSALYFCASSLSGANTDTQYFGPGTRLTVL.

The chain joins TRBV27 to TRBJ2-7; 7 nucleotides align to TRBD1. The CDR3 extends over 16 amino acids. Germline V gene sequence: CDR1 MNHEY, CDR2 SMNVEV (reference sequence). Trimming removed 8 bases from V and 2 bases from J; junction bases left unmatched: 15. Written as DNA, the CDR3 is TGTGCCAGCTTCACTCTCAAGCAACAGGGGACCTACGAGCAGTACTTC. It yields the protein CASFTLKQQGTYEQYF.

The chain links TRBV5-1 to TRBJ2-5; 9 nucleotides agree with TRBD2. J was trimmed by 5 bases and V by 4 bases; bases with no gene match: 9. Germline V gene data show CDR1 as SGHRS and CDR2 as YFSETQ. CDR3 length equals 15 residues. CDR3 protein: CASSPGTSSPETQYF. In nucleotides, the CDR3 is TGCGCCAGCAGCCCAGGGACTAGCAGTCCGGAGACCCAGTACTTC.

J is TRBJ2-7 and V is TRBV11-2; 8 bases line up with TRBD1. The length of the CDR3 is 16 residues. V shed 6 bases and J 1 base; nucleotides not matched to a gene: 11. Germline assignment: CDR1 SGHAT and CDR2 FQNNGV. In DNA, the CDR3 is TGTGCCAGCAGAACTCCCGGCAGGGGGCCTTCCTACGAGCAGTACTTC. Residues: CASRTPGRGPSYEQYF.

The chain employs TRBV28 and TRBJ2-5, with D uncertain. CDR3 size: 9 residues. CDR1 MDHEN and CDR2 SYDVKM come from the germline V gene. Deletions cut 8 bases from V and 4 bases from J, with 2 bases between. CDR3 sequence (DNA): TGTGCCAGCGGAGAGACCCAGTACTTC. Amino acids: CASGETQYF.

Concerning this clone: Other DNA sequences in the sample encode the same CDR3. The chain links TRBV7-9 to TRBJ1-1; D perhaps matches TRBD1 (5 bases). Germline-derived CDR1 and CDR2 are SEHNR and FQNEAQ (reference sequence). With 1 base removed from V and 4 bases from J, the gap between germline ends came to 13 bases. The CDR3 extends over 15 amino acids. CDR3 in amino acids: CASSLGGQGGTEAFF. The CDR3 DNA reads as TGTGCCAGCAGCTTAGGGGGCCAGGGAGGCACTGAAGCTTTCTTT.

The V gene is TRBV28, the J gene TRBJ1-1; the D is unclear. Trimming stripped 2 bases from V and 1 base from J, with 17 bases between. The CDR3 has 17 residues. Per the germline V gene, CDR1 is MDHEN and CDR2 is SYDVKM. This chain's CDR3 is CASSLNEFPGWNTEAFF. In DNA form, the CDR3 reads TGTGCCAGCAGTTTAAATGAATTCCCCGGTTGGAACACTGAAGCTTTCTTT.

CDR3 amino acids: CASSYSGRGGGYTF. CDR3 sequence (DNA): TGTGCCAGCAGTTACTCGGGAAGGGGCGGAGGCTACACCTTC. V usage is TRBV6-6 and J usage is TRBJ1-2; possibly TRBD1 for D (5 bases). The CDR3 has 14 amino acids. Between the trimmed V and J ends, which lost 0 bases and 8 bases, there was a span of 13 bases. The germline V gene has CDR1 MNHNY and CDR2 SVGAGI (reference sequence).

V usage is TRBV12-3 or TRBV12-4 and J usage is TRBJ2-5; TRBD1 might be the D (6 bases). CDR3 length: 12 residues. Trimming shortened V by 6 bases and J by 7 bases, and 12 bases separated the two germline ends. The CDR3 bases are TGTGCCAGCAGACTACAACAGGGGACCCAGTACTTC. It translates to CASRLQQGTQYF.

The rearrangement joins TRBV5-5 to TRBJ1-1, with D possibly matching TRBD1 (5 bases). The length of the CDR3 is 15 residues. Germline lookup yields CDR1 SGHKS and CDR2 YYEKEE (reference sequence). V lost 4 bases, J lost 5 bases, and 18 bases lay in between. CDR3 bases: TGTGCCAGCAGCGGAATCCGGGGCCAGAGGACTGAAGCTTTCTTT. This gives the protein CASSGIRGQRTEAFF.

The rearrangement links TRBV6-5 to TRBJ2-7; the D gene is possibly TRBD2 (5 bases). Trimming shortened V by 4 bases and J by 6 bases, and 10 bases separated the two germline ends. The CDR3 covers 12 residues. Looked up from germline, CDR1 is MNHEY and CDR2 is SVGAGI. CDR3 region: CASSSLGSEQYF. The CDR3 DNA reads TGTGCCAGCAGTTCGCTAGGGAGCGAGCAGTACTTC.

This sequence joins TRBV5-1 and TRBJ1-2, with D tentatively TRBD1 (5 bases). Germline CDR1 is SGHRS and CDR2 is YFSETQ. The CDR3 runs 14 residues. Trimming took 4 bases from V and 3 from J, leaving 13 bases between them. The CDR3 is CASSIGGGDYGYTF. The CDR3 nucleotides are TGCGCCAGCAGCATTGGCGGAGGGGACTATGGCTACACCTTC.

The gene calls are TRBV7-8 and TRBJ2-5, with 9 bases aligning to TRBD1. The CDR3 runs 15 residues. CDR1 is SGHVS and CDR2 is FQNEAQ in the germline V gene. V was clipped by 4 bases and J by 2 bases; unmatched bases: 5. The CDR3 DNA sequence: TGTGCCAGCAGCTGGGACAGGGAAATACAAGAGACCCAGTACTTC. It specifies CASSWDREIQETQYF.

The CDR3 region is CASSQDAGTDTGELFF. DNA of the CDR3: TGCGCCAGCAGCCAAGATGCCGGGACAGACACCGGGGAGCTGTTTTTT. The chain is built from TRBV4-3 and TRBJ2-2; 7 bases agree with TRBD1. V was pared by 0 bases and J by 3 bases, with 4 bases of the junction left unmatched. CDR3 length equals 16 residues. Germline V CDR1 and CDR2: LGHNA, YSLEER.

The chain recombines TRBV9 with TRBJ2-7; D is possibly TRBD1 or TRBD2 (6 bases each). CDR1 and CDR2 (germline): SGDLS, YYNGEE. Trimming removed 4 bases from V and 5 bases from J, with 13 bases in between. The CDR3 is 13 amino acids. CDR3 nucleotide sequence: TGTGCCAGCAGCCCCGTGGGGGGCGACGAGCAGTACTTC. Translation gives CASSPVGGDEQYF. Filled out from reference TRBV9 and TRBJ2-7, the complete variable domain reads DSGVTQTPKHLITATGQRVTLRCSPRSGDLSVYWYQQSLDQGLQFLIQYYNGEERAKGNILERFSAQQFPDLHSELNLSSLELGDSALYFCASSPVGGDEQYFGPGTRLTVT.

This clone was seen a few times. Given a much more abundant clone one base away, this may be a read error. Other DNA sequences in this specimen translate into the identical CDR3. This rearrangement joins TRBV18 to TRBJ1-6; 8 positions agree with TRBD1. This CDR3 region has 14 residues. Germline loops: CDR1 KGHSH, CDR2 LQKENI. J was trimmed by 8 bases and V by 2 bases; bases with no gene match: 2. The CDR3: CASSPTGGDSPLHF. The CDR3 DNA reads as TGTGCCAGCTCACCAACAGGGGGGGATTCACCCCTCCACTTT.

The chain joins TRBV5-4 to TRBJ1-6; 7 positions agree with TRBD1. The V gene's germline CDR1 is SGHNT and CDR2 YYREEE (reference sequence). The V segment lost 4 bases and the J segment 6 bases; nucleotides outside the gene matches: 7. CDR3 length equals 15 residues. The DNA for the CDR3 is TGTGCCAGCAGCCCCGACAGGGCGTTTAATTCACCCCTCCACTTT. This translates into CASSPDRAFNSPLHF. The full variable domain, with the rest looked up from reference TRBV5-4 and TRBJ1-6, is ETGVTQSPTHLIKTRGQQVTLRCSSQSGHNTVSWYQQALGQGPQFIFQYYREEENGRGNFPPRFSGLQFPNYSSELNVNALELDDSALYLCASSPDRAFNSPLHFGNGTRLTVT.

This clone showed up just a few times. The genes are TRBV2 and TRBJ2-7, with no clear D. The ends were cut back, 5 bases at V and 3 bases at J, with 11 bases in the middle. Germline CDR1 SNHLY, CDR2 FYNNEI. The CDR3 is made up of 13 amino acids. The CDR3: CASSSRRSYEQYF. CDR3 nucleotide sequence: TGTGCCAGCAGTAGCCGCCGGAGCTACGAGCAGTACTTC.

The V call is TRBV19, the J call TRBJ1-1, with D unclear. Germline CDR1 and CDR2: LNHDA and SQIVND (reference sequence). The CDR3 loop spans 14 amino acids. V was pared by 4 bases and J by 1 base, with 10 bases between. The CDR3 sequence: CASSNGRWNTEAFF. The DNA for the CDR3 is TGTGCCAGTAGTAACGGACGTTGGAACACTGAAGCTTTCTTT.

This chain connects TRBV7-2 to TRBJ2-1, with D perhaps TRBD2 (5 bases). The germline CDR1 and CDR2 sequences are SGHTA and FQGNSA. V was clipped by 4 bases and J by 1 base, with 14 bases between them. This CDR3 is built from 16 residues. Written as DNA, the CDR3 is TGTGCCAGCAGCTCTTCTATTTCGGGATCCTACAATGAGCAGTTCTTC. Encoded protein: CASSSSISGSYNEQFF.